This T cell receptor (beta chain) was found in a study of post-analysis software for immune sequencing data. Study-level background: Disease trajectories encompassed relapsing-remitting, secondary progressive and progressive-relapsing multiple sclerosis. Study findings and constraints: Comparison with controls showed significantly lower normalized Chao1 diversity in multiple sclerosis patients. With F measure, samples from one preparation batch clustered together strongly. Roughly five TRBV segments were more frequent in patients than controls; TRBV5-6, TRBV5-1 and TRBV20-1 belonged to this group.

Unique-molecular-identifier-tagged TCR beta cDNA libraries were used. cDNA molecules numbering around 500,000 came from approximately 0.91 to 9.4 million T cells. TCRdb recomputed calls from the PCR reads with MiXCR, one row per CDR3 protein. Here the sample spans about 460,000 distinct CDR3 sequences, less than 45% being singletons. A note on this clonotype: The antigen remains unidentified.

With 2 bases removed from V and 5 bases from J, the gap between germline ends came to 6 bases. CDR1 ENHRY and CDR2 SYGVKD come from the germline V gene. This CDR3 has 12 residues. V gene TRBV10-3 combines with J gene TRBJ2-5; D is unresolved. The clonotype comes from a girl aged 5 to 17 with multiple sclerosis. The sequenced sample consisted of blood. CDR3 sequence reads: CAISENVETQYF. CDR3 coding DNA: TGTGCCATCAGTGAGAACGTTGAGACCCAGTACTTC.